The source of this TCR beta chain is a study of blood T cells in healthy people across ages (dated by TCRdb to about 2015). Concerning the study at large: Template switching captured roughly one uniquely barcoded TCR beta cDNA molecule per two T cells in model experiments. To avoid experimental bias, donors of different ages were randomly spread across the sequencing lanes. For two donors (one aged 18 to 29 and one aged 80 or older), the study analyzed two additional independent replicas of 1 million unique cDNA reads from the same blood draw. To track age-related changes in TCR beta repertoire diversity, the study relied on deep sequencing normalized with unique cDNA molecular identifiers. The donors were divided into four age groups: young (average approximately 16 years), middle-aged (approximately 41), aged (approximately 59) and long-lived (82).

Donors were 35 to 40 systemically healthy Caucasian individuals from Russia aged roughly 6 to 100 years. Each donor gave around 9.9 milliliters of peripheral blood, collected into EDTA-treated Vacutainer tubes. Ficoll-Paque density-gradient centrifugation was used to isolate PBMCs, with at least 7 million obtained per sample. Total RNA, at least 5 micrograms per sample, was extracted from PBMCs with Trizol reagent. Naive CD45RAhigh/CD27high T cell percentages were measured by flow cytometry on a PBMC aliquot from every donor. Note on this clonotype: It lacks a known antigen. There are no base qualities to consult, and no much larger clone falls within one base.

Overall study outcomes, separate from this receptor: Estimates of total diversity from one million sequenced T cells were regarded as lower bounds and underestimates. Donor CMV infection status was unknown, potentially confounding age-related changes in expanded clonotypes. There was a strong correlation between observed TCR beta diversity and the percentage of naive T cells measured by flow cytometry. Compared with the aged group, more naive CD4+ T cells, fewer expanded clones and increased TCR diversity were shown by the long-lived group, suggesting age selection. As age increased, observed TCR beta diversity per million T cells dropped in a roughly linear way, and a significant reduction was already evident by age 40. Since profiling was done on bulk unsorted PBMCs, naive and antigen-experienced compartments could not be conclusively compared.

Library preparation employed 5' RACE. Sequenced using an Illumina HiSeq 2500. The second PCR ran for roughly 6 to 11 cycles and used a J-beta primer mix along with a sample-barcoded 5' primer. A unique molecular identifier was introduced onto each TCR beta cDNA molecule by a template-switch 5' adaptor carrying 12 random nucleotides. Each sample yielded at least 3 million CDR3-containing paired-end reads. First-strand cDNA was synthesized from all RNA with the Mint cDNA synthesis kit, primed by a TRBC-specific oligonucleotide. Following uracil-DNA glycosylase treatment, all cDNA underwent a first 18-cycle PCR with the universal primers M1SS and BC2_uni_R. Per the authors' processing: For normalization, 1 million high-quality reads, each with a distinct molecular identifier, were randomly selected from each sample. Instead of being binned into consensus sequences, reads that shared molecular identifiers were thrown out. MiTCR, with a Q25 quality threshold and the strictest error-elimination algorithm, was used for CDR3 identification, clonotype clustering and error correction. A nonparametric unseen species model with Euler transformation was used to estimate a lower bound on total TCR beta diversity. Using fastp trimming at Q25 and MiXCR clonotype assembly, TCRdb reanalyzed the public sequencing data and kept in-frame beta chains. Entries that share a CDR3 protein sequence are merged under the most common genes and DNA. None of the V and J calls come from the authors' own analysis; TCRdb made them. In all, the sample holds more than 550,000 distinct CDR3 sequences, and 22% of those were seen once. About 22% of the sample is in the top ten clones.

CDR1 and CDR2, per the germline V gene (reference sequence), are DFQATT and SNEGSKA. V lost 5 bases and J lost 8 bases; the stretch between them is 12 bases long. The CDR3 has 11 amino acids, counting the end cysteine and phenylalanine. Of all the DNA, just the CDR3 is kept, 33 bases in frame from base 1. The receptor was isolated from a man aged 65 to 85 in good health. Source material: blood. The V gene is TRBV20-1 and the J gene is TRBJ1-2; TRBD1 is a possible D gene, resting on 5 matching bases. The CDR3 protein: CSARQLRGYTF. Here is the DNA: TGCAGTGCTCGACAGTTGCGAGGCTACACCTTC.